This T cell receptor beta chain derives from a study of beta chain features in type 1 diabetes. Study overall: In age, gender and cell yields, patients were similar to healthy donors.

This clone was observed a few times. Heparinised blood was drawn once per donor, averaging around 120 mL. Researchers reported sorting CD4+ naive, central memory, regulatory and stem cell-like memory cells via CD45RO/CCR7/CD25/CD127/CD95/CD27. What was sequenced were expressed TCRB transcripts, since all of the isolated RNA had been reverse transcribed. Only in-frame clones appear in the TCRdb table, and some are missing; sequencing was by immunoSEQ multiplex PCR. The sample carries 850,000 to 900,000 clones, 15% to 20% recorded once. Germline V CDR1 and CDR2: KGHSH, LQKENI. This CDR3 has 15 residues. V was trimmed by 2 bases and J by 0 bases, leaving 8 bases between them.

The receptor comes from a woman aged 18-29 years in good health. Material: naive CD4+ T cells from blood. The chain links TRBV18 to TRBJ1-3; the D is unclear. The CDR3 protein is CASSPRRNSGNTIYF. The CDR3 nucleotides read TGTGCCAGCTCACCAAGGCGAAACTCTGGAAACACCATATATTTT. Combining the CDR3 with reference TRBV18 and TRBJ1-3 gives the whole variable domain NAGVMQNPRHLVRRRGQEARLRCSPMKGHSHVYWYRQLPEEGLKFMVYLQKENIIDESGMPKERFSAEFPKEGPSILRIQQVVRGDSAAYFCASSPRRNSGNTIYFGEGSWLTVV.